Sequencing of this T cell receptor beta chain was carried out in a study of CD8 T cells in ankylosing spondylitis. Study-level results: Previous work reported some of these motif variants in the synovial fluid and blood of reactive arthritis. In ankylosing spondylitis blood, a motif of eight highly homologous TCR beta variants appeared characteristic.

This clonotype was detected ten times or more. Its cognate antigen is unknown. Quantitative 5'-RACE with molecular barcodes was used to make the TCR beta libraries. Using its own MiXCR run on the 5' RACE reads, TCRdb lists one record per CDR3 protein. The sample shows about 220,000 distinct CDR3 sequences, 6% to 8.5% of them seen only once. The germline gives CDR1 SGHVS, CDR2 FNYEAQ. The CDR3 runs to 14 residues. Trimming stripped 5 bases from V and 2 bases from J, with 10 bases between. The chain couples TRBV7-6 to TRBJ1-5; no clear D gene. This sequence was found in a male donor with ankylosing spondylitis. The sequenced material came from blood, either unsorted or a sorted T cell fraction (not recorded which). The CDR3 loop is CASSLKAGNQPQHF. The CDR3 bases are TGTGCCAGCAGCCTGAAGGCGGGCAATCAGCCCCAGCATTTT.